This T cell receptor (beta chain) was recorded in a study of T cells after yellow fever vaccination. Overall study findings and caveats: Compared with primary, the secondary response was weaker and peaked at day 5, not 15.

TCRdb recomputed calls from the 5' RACE reads with MiXCR, one row per CDR3 protein. Among a few hundred thousand distinct CDR3 sequences, approximately 3.8% were seen once, and the ten largest hold roughly a quarter. This clonotype was counted between two and nine times. Antigen: not known. V gave up 11 bases and J gave up 3 bases; unmatched junction bases: 9. CDR3 length: 14 residues. CDR1 and CDR2 (germline): SGHTA, FQGNSA. The gene calls are TRBV7-2 and TRBJ2-3; 9 bases fit TRBD2. The sequence came from a man younger than 35 who received the YFV17D yellow fever vaccine. Sequenced material: PBMCs, taken on the day of the yellow fever booster vaccination. CDR3 protein: CAAGLAGWTDTQYF. The CDR3 DNA reads TGTGCCGCGGGGCTAGCGGGGTGGACAGATACGCAGTATTTT.